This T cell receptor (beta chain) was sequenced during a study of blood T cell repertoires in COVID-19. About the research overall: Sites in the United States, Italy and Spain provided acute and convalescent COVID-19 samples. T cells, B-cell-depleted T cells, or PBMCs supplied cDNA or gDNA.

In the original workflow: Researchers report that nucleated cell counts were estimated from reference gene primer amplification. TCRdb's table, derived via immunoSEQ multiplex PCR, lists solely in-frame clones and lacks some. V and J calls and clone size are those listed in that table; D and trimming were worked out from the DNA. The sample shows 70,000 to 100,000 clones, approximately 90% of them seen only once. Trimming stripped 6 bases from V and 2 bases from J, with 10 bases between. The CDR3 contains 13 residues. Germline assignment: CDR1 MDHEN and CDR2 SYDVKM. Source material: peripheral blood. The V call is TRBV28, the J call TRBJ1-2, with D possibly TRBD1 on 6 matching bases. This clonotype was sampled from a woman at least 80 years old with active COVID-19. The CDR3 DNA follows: TGTGCCAGCAGGCGGACAGCCAACTATGGCTACACCTTC. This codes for CASRRTANYGYTF.